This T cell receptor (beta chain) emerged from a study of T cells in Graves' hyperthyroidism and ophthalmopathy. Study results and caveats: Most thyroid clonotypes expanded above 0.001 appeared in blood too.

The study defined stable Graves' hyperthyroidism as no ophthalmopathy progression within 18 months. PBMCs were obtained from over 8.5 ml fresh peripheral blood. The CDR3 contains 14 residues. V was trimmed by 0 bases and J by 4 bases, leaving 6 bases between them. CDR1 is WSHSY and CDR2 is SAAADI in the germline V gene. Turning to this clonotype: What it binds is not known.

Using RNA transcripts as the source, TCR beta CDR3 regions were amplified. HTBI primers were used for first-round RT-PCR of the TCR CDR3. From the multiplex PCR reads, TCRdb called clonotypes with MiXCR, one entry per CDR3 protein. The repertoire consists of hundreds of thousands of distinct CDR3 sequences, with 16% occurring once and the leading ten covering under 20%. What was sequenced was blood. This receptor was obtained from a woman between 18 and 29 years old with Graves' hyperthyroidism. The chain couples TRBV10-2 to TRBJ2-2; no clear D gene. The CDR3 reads CASSESDSTGELFF. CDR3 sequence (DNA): TGCGCCAGCAGTGAGTCCGACTCCACCGGGGAGCTGTTTTTT.